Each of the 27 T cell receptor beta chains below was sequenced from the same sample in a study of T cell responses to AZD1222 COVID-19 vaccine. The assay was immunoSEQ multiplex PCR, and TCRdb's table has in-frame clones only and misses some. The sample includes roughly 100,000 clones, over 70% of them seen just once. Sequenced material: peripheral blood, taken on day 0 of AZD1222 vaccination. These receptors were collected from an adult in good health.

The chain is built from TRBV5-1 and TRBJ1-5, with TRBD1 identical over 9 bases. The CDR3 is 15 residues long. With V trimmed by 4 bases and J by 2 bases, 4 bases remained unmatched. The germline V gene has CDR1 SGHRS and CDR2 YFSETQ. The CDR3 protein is CASSMGQGGNQPQHF. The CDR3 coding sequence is TGCGCCAGCAGCATGGGACAGGGAGGCAATCAGCCCCAGCATTTT.

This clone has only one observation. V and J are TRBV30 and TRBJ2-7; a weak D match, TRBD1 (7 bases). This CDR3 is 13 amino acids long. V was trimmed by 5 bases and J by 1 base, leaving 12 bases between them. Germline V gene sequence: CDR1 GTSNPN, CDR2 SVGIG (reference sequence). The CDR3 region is CAWEQGGSYEQYF. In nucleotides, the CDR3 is TGTGCCTGGGAGCAGGGGGGTTCCTACGAGCAGTACTTC.

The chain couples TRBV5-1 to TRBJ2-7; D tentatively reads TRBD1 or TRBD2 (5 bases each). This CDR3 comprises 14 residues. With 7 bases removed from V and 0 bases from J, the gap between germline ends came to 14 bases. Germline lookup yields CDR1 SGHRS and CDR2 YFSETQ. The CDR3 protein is CASGETAFSYEQYF. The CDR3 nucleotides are TGCGCCAGCGGGGAGACAGCTTTCTCCTACGAGCAGTACTTC.

CDR3 nucleotide sequence: TGTGCCAGCAGCGTAGGGTCAGGATTGAACACTGAAGCTTTCTTT. This translates into CASSVGSGLNTEAFF. The rearrangement uses TRBV9 and TRBJ1-1; D not resolved. Germline lookup yields CDR1 SGDLS and CDR2 YYNGEE. The CDR3 is 15 amino acids. Trimming left V 0 bases short and J 0 bases short, with 9 bases between.

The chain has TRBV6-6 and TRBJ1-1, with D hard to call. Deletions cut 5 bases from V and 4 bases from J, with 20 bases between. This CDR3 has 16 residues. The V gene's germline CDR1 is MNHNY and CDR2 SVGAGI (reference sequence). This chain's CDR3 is CASSTVLGAGGTEAFF. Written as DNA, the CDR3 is TGTGCCAGCAGTACCGTCCTGGGCGCGGGTGGCACTGAAGCTTTCTTT.

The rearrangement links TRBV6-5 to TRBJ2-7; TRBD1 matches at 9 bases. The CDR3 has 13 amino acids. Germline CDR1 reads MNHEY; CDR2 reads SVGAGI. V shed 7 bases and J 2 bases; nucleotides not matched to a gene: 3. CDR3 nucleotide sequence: TGTGCCAGCAACCGGGACAGGGCCTACGAGCAGTACTTC. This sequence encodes CASNRDRAYEQYF.

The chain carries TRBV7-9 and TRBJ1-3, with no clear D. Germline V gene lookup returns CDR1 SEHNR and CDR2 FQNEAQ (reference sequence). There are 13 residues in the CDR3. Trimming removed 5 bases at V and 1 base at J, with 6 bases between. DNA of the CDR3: TGTGCCAGCAGCCCGGGGTCTGGAAACACCATATATTTT. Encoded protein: CASSPGSGNTIYF.

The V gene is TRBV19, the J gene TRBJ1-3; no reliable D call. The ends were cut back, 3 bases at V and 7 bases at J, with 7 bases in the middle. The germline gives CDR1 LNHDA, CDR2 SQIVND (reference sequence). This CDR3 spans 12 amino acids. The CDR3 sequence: CASSMVANTIYF. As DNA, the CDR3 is TGTGCCAGTAGTATGGTCGCGAACACCATATATTTT.

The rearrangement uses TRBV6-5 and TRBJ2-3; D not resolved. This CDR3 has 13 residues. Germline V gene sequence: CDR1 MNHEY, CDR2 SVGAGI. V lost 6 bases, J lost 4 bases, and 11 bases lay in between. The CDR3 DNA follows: TGTGCCAGCAGGGACCGACTTGCAGATACGCAGTATTTT. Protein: CASRDRLADTQYF.

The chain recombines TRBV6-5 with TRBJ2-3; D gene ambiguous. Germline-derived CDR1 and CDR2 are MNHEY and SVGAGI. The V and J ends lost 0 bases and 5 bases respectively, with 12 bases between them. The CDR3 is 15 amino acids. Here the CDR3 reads CASSYSSLRGDTQYF. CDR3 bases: TGTGCCAGCAGTTACTCCAGCCTTAGAGGAGATACGCAGTATTTT.

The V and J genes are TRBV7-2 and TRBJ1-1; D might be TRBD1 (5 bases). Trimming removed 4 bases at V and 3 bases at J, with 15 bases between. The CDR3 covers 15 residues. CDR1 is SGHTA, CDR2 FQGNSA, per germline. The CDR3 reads CASSSSLLTDTEAFF. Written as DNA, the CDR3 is TGTGCCAGCAGCTCGTCACTCCTGACAGACACTGAAGCTTTCTTT.

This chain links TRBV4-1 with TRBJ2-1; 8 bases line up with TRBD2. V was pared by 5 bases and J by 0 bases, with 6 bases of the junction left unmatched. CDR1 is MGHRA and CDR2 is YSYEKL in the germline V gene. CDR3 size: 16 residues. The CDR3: CASSTTSGSSYNEQFF. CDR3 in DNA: TGCGCCAGCAGCACAACCAGCGGGAGCTCCTACAATGAGCAGTTCTTC.

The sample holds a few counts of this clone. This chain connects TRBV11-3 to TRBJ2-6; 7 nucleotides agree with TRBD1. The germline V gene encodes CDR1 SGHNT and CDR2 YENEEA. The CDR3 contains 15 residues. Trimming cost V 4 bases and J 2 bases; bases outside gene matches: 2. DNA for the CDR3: TGTGCCAGCAGCTCCGGACAGGCTGGGGCCAACGTCCTGACTTTC. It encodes CASSSGQAGANVLTF.

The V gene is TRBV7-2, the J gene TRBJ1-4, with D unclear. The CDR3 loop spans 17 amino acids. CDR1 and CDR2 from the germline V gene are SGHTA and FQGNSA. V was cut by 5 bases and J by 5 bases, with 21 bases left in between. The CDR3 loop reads CASSPGVRALLNEKLFF. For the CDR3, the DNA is TGTGCCAGCAGCCCAGGAGTGCGGGCCCTACTAAATGAAAAACTGTTTTTT.

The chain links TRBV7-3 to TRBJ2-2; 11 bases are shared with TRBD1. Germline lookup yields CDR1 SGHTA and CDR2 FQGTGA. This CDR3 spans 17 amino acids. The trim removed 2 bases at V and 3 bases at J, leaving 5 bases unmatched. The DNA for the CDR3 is TGTGCCAGCAGCTTACGGACAGGGGGCTTCGACACCGGGGAGCTGTTTTTT. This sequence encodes CASSLRTGGFDTGELFF.

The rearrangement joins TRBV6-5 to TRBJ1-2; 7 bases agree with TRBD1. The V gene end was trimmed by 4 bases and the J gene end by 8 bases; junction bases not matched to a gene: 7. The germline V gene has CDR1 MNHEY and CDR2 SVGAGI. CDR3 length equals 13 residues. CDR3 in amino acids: CASSSTGLRGYTF. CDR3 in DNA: TGTGCCAGCAGTTCGACAGGGTTACGGGGCTACACCTTC.

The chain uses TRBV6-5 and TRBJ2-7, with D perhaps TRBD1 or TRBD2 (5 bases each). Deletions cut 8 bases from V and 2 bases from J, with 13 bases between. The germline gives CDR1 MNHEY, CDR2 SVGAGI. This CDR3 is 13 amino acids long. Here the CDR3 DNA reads TGTGCCAGCGACCCGGGACCGACCTACGAGCAGTACTTC. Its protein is CASDPGPTYEQYF.

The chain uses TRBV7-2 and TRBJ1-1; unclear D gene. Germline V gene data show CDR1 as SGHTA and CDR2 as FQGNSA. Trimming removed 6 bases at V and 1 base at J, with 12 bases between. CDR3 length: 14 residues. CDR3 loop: CASRVYTENTEAFF. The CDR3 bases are TGTGCCAGCAGGGTATACACCGAGAACACTGAAGCTTTCTTT.

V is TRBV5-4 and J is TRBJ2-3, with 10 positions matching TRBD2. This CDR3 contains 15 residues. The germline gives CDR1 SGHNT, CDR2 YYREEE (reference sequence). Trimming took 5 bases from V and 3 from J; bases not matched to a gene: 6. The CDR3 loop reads CASRAGGPITDTQYF. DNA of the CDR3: TGTGCCAGCAGAGCGGGAGGGCCAATTACAGATACGCAGTATTTT.

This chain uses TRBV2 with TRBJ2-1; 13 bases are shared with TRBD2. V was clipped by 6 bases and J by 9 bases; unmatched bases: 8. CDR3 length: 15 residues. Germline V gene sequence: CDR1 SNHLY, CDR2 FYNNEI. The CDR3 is CASRLGLAGDGEQFF. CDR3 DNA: TGTGCCAGCAGGTTAGGACTAGCGGGAGATGGTGAGCAGTTCTTC.

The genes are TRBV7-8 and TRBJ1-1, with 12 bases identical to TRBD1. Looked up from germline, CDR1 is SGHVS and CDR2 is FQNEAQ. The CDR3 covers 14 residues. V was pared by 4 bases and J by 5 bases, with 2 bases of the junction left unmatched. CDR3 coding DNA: TGTGCCAGCAGCTGGGGACAGGGGGCGACTGAAGCTTTCTTT. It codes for CASSWGQGATEAFF. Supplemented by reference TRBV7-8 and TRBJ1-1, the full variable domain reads GAGVSQSPRYKVAKRGQDVALRCDPISGHVSLFWYQQALGQGPEFLTYFQNEAQLDKSGLPSDRFFAERPEGSVSTLKIQRTQQEDSAVYLCASSWGQGATEAFFGQGTRLTVV.

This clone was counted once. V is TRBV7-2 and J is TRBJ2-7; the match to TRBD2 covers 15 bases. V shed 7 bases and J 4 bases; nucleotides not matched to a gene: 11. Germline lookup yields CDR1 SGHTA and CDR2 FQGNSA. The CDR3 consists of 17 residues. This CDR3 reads CASTVGTSGRLSYEQYF. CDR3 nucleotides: TGTGCCAGCACCGTAGGGACTAGCGGGAGGCTTAGTTACGAGCAGTACTTC.

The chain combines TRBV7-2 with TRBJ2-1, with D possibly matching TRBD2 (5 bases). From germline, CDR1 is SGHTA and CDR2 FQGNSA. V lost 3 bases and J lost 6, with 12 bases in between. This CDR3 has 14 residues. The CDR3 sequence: CASSFLSSTNEQFF. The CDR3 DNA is TGTGCCAGCAGCTTCTTGTCTAGCACCAATGAGCAGTTCTTC.

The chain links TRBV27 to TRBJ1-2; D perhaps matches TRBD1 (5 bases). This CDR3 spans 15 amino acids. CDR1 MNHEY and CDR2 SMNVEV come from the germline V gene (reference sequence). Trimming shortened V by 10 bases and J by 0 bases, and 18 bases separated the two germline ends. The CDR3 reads CATMGGDNSNYGYTF. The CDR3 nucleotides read TGTGCCACCATGGGGGGGGATAATTCTAACTATGGCTACACCTTC.

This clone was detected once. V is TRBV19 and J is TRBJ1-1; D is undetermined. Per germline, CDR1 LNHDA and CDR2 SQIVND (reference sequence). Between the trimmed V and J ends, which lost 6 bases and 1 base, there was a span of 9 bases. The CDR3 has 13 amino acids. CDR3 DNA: TGTGCCAGTAGCTCCACAGCGAACACTGAAGCTTTCTTT. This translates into CASSSTANTEAFF. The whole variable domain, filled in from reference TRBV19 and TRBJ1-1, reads DGGITQSPKYLFRKEGQNVTLSCEQNLNHDAMYWYRQDPGQGLRLIYYSQIVNDFQKGDIAEGYSVSREKKESFPLTVTSAQKNPTAFYLCASSSTANTEAFFGQGTRLTVV.

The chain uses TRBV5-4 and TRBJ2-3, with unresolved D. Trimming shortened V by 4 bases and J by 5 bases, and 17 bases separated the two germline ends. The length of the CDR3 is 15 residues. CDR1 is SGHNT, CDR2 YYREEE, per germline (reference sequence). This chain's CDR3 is CASSPPGPIRDTQYF. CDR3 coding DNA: TGTGCCAGCAGCCCCCCCGGCCCCATCAGAGATACGCAGTATTTT.

The CDR3 protein is CASSSWGETQYF. CDR3 nucleotide sequence: TGTGCCAGTAGCTCTTGGGGGGAGACCCAGTACTTC. This chain links TRBV19 with TRBJ2-5; D is possibly TRBD1 or TRBD2 (5 bases each). From germline, CDR1 is LNHDA and CDR2 SQIVND (reference sequence). Deletions cut 6 bases from V and 5 bases from J, with 10 bases between. This CDR3 spans 12 amino acids.